This TCR beta chain was recovered during a study of blood T cell repertoires in COVID-19. CDR3 length equals 14 residues. Germline V lookup: CDR1 LNHDA, CDR2 SQIVND (reference sequence). Unmatched junction bases numbered 8, after V lost 2 bases and J lost 7 bases. Recovered status applied to Cohort 3 donors who had two consecutive negative PCRs. It also applied to those with clearance or with symptom resolution. Some clones are missing from TCRdb's copy, which holds only in-frame ones; the method was immunoSEQ multiplex PCR. Of a few hundred thousand clones listed, under 85% are singletons. This TCR was recovered from a woman aged 45-65 years who had recovered from COVID-19. Source material: PBMCs or T cells enriched from blood (not recorded which). The rearrangement uses TRBV19 and TRBJ2-7; TRBD2 agrees at 7 bases. This CDR3 reads CASSINLGAGEQYF. CDR3 coding DNA: TGTGCCAGTAGTATAAATTTGGGAGCGGGAGAGCAGTACTTC. The full variable domain, in which reference TRBV19 and TRBJ2-7 provide the parts outside the CDR3, is DGGITQSPKYLFRKEGQNVTLSCEQNLNHDAMYWYRQDPGQGLRLIYYSQIVNDFQKGDIAEGYSVSREKKESFPLTVTSAQKNPTAFYLCASSINLGAGEQYFGPGTRLTVT.